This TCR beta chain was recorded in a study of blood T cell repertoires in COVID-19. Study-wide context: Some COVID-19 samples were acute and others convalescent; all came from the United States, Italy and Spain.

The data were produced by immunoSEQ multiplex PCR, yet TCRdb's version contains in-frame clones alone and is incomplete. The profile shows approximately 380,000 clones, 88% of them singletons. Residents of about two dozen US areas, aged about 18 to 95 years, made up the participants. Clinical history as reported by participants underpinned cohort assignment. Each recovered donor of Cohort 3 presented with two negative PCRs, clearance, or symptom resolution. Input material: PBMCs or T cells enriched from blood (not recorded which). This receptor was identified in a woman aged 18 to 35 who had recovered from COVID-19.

Here the CDR3 DNA reads TGTGCCAGCAGCCCAACAGGGCCCCACACCGGGGAGCTGTTTTTT. Its translation: CASSPTGPHTGELFF. The genes are TRBV7-2 and TRBJ2-2, with a possible D match to TRBD1 (6 bases). Germline lookup yields CDR1 SGHTA and CDR2 FQGNSA. This CDR3 has 15 residues. Trimming pared 5 bases from V and 3 bases from J, leaving 13 bases between.